The rows below give T cell receptor beta chains drawn from one sample of a study of vaccination and CD4 T cells after COVID-19. These receptors have no known antigen. TCRdb processed the PCR reads anew with MiXCR; each CDR3 protein has one entry. The sample carries some 17,000 distinct CDR3 sequences, around 43% recorded once. The material was CD4+ T cells from blood, cultured in vitro, obtained before SARS-CoV-2 vaccination. The receptors come from a human donor who received a COVID-19 vaccine. The CDR3 runs from the conserved cysteine through the conserved F or W. D genes are given only for firm matches. Size values are once, few and many counts, or a class for expanded clones, and some rows have none.

size | J | D | V | CDR3 | DNA
large | TRBJ1-2 | - | TRBV11-3 | CASTLDSLSGGYTF | TGTGCCAGCACCCTGGACAGCCTCTCCGGTGGCTACACCTTC
- | TRBJ2-3 | - | TRBV6-1 | CASRTANTDTQYF | TGTGCCAGCCGGACAGCCAACACAGATACGCAGTATTTT
once | TRBJ2-3 | TRBD2 | TRBV28 | CASGLAGVYTDTQYF | TGTGCCAGCGGACTAGCGGGGGTCTACACAGATACGCAGTATTTT
- | TRBJ1-4 | TRBD1 | TRBV6-1 | CASSETRGANEKLFF | TGTGCCAGCAGTGAAACCAGGGGGGCTAATGAAAAACTGTTTTTT
- | TRBJ2-3 | TRBD2 | TRBV30 | CAWGYGLAGRTDTQYF | TGTGCCTGGGGTTACGGACTAGCGGGTCGCACAGATACGCAGTATTTT
- | TRBJ2-7 | - | TRBV6-5 | CASSYSTDSYEQYF | TGTGCCAGCAGTTACTCGACTGACTCCTACGAGCAGTACTTC
- | TRBJ1-1 | TRBD1 | TRBV30 | CAWSVQAAGGPTKAFF | TGTGCCTGGAGTGTCCAAGCGGCAGGGGGTCCTACAAAAGCTTTCTTT
few | TRBJ1-3 | - | TRBV20-1 | CSASPRDTLGDTIYF | TGCAGTGCTAGCCCCCGGGACACCCTAGGGGACACCATATATTTT
few | TRBJ1-4 | - | TRBV7-9 | CASSAHRAANEKLFF | TGTGCCAGCAGCGCACACAGGGCTGCTAATGAAAAACTGTTTTTT
- | TRBJ2-3 | TRBD2 | TRBV7-9 | CASRTTSGGPDTQYF | TGTGCCAGCAGAACGACTAGCGGGGGGCCAGATACGCAGTATTTT
- | TRBJ2-7 | TRBD2 | TRBV20-1 | CSASRAGAYEQYF | TGCAGTGCTAGCAGAGCGGGGGCCTACGAGCAGTACTTC
few | TRBJ1-6 | TRBD1 | TRBV2 | CASSGRGTGDSPLHF | TGTGCCAGCAGTGGACGAGGGACAGGGGATTCACCCCTCCACTTT
few | TRBJ1-1 | - | TRBV9 | CASSSENTEAFF | TGTGCCAGCAGTTCGGAGAACACTGAAGCTTTCTTT
- | TRBJ1-6 | - | TRBV6-5 | CASSYGEKTSPLHF | TGTGCCAGCAGTTACGGGGAAAAAACTTCACCCCTCCACTTT
few | TRBJ1-2 | - | TRBV29-1 | CSVEDPPPYGYTF | TGCAGCGTTGAAGATCCTCCGCCCTATGGCTACACCTTC
- | TRBJ2-1 | TRBD2 | TRBV6-5 | CASSLRGLAGEEQFF | TGTGCCAGCAGTTTGAGGGGACTAGCGGGGGAAGAGCAGTTCTTC
- | TRBJ1-4 | TRBD1 | TRBV20-1 | CSARTGSATNEKLFF | TGCAGTGCTCGGACAGGATCTGCAACTAATGAAAAACTGTTTTTT
few | TRBJ1-6 | TRBD1 | TRBV25-1 | CASSDPRAQTGGVSPLHF | TGTGCCAGCAGTGACCCCAGGGCCCAGACAGGGGGCGTTTCACCCCTCCACTTT
- | TRBJ2-1 | TRBD1 | TRBV14 | CASSHPQGRWNNEQFF | TGTGCCAGCAGCCACCCACAGGGGCGGTGGAACAATGAGCAGTTCTTC
- | TRBJ2-6 | - | TRBV5-1 | CASSLVSGGANVLTF | TGCGCCAGCAGCTTGGTTTCGGGGGGGGCCAACGTCCTGACTTTC
- | TRBJ2-3 | TRBD1 | TRBV7-9 | CASSPYWGTGGPDTQYF | TGTGCCAGCAGTCCCTATTGGGGAACAGGGGGCCCAGATACGCAGTATTTT
once | TRBJ2-5 | TRBD2 | TRBV29-1 | CSVELAEYQETQYF | TGCAGCGTCGAACTAGCGGAGTACCAAGAGACCCAGTACTTC
few | TRBJ2-3 | TRBD1 | TRBV19 | CASRPTGGDTQYF | TGTGCCAGTAGGCCTACAGGGGGTGATACGCAGTATTTT
medium-sized | TRBJ1-2 | - | TRBV20-1 | CSASRFSSGEDGYTF | TGCAGTGCTAGTAGGTTTTCATCGGGGGAGGATGGCTACACCTTC
- | TRBJ1-2 | - | TRBV5-1 | CASSLASDVYGYTF | TGCGCCAGCAGCTTGGCGTCCGACGTCTATGGCTACACCTTC
- | TRBJ1-6 | TRBD1 | TRBV18 | CASSPQGANSPLHF | TGTGCCAGCTCACCACAGGGGGCAAATTCACCCCTCCACTTT
few | TRBJ2-1 | TRBD1 | TRBV24-1 | CATSDPHRGAVDEQFF | TGTGCCACCAGTGACCCACACAGGGGCGCGGTGGATGAGCAGTTCTTC
- | TRBJ1-1 | TRBD1 | TRBV19 | CASRAKGAGAFF | TGTGCCAGTAGAGCAAAGGGGGCGGGAGCTTTCTTT
- | TRBJ2-5 | TRBD2 | TRBV20-1 | CSASHPTSGGEMETQYF | TGCAGTGCTAGTCACCCGACTAGCGGGGGGGAAATGGAGACCCAGTACTTC
- | TRBJ1-1 | - | TRBV5-1 | CASSLSRDMNTEAFF | TGCGCCAGCAGCTTGAGTCGGGACATGAACACTGAAGCTTTCTTT
- | TRBJ1-5 | - | TRBV20-1 | CSASRGFNQPQHF | TGCAGTGCTAGCCGGGGCTTCAATCAGCCCCAGCATTTT
- | TRBJ1-1 | - | TRBV12-3/TRBV12-4 | CASSSLDKEAFF | TGTGCCAGCAGTTCCTTGGACAAGGAAGCTTTCTTT
few | TRBJ1-2 | - | TRBV6-1 | CAATNLLLGYTF | TGTGCCGCCACGAACCTTCTGCTTGGCTACACCTTC
few | TRBJ2-3 | - | TRBV12-2 | CASRLAPTEERGALSTDTQYF | TGTGCAAGTCGCTTAGCGCCAACGGAAGAGCGGGGGGCCCTTAGCACAGATACGCAGTATTTT
- | TRBJ2-5 | - | TRBV24-1 | CATSDLQGGAGETQYF | TGTGCCACCAGTGATTTGCAAGGCGGGGCAGGAGAGACCCAGTACTTC
- | TRBJ2-7 | TRBD1 | TRBV6-5 | CASSYGTETYEQYF | TGTGCCAGCAGTTACGGGACAGAGACCTACGAGCAGTACTTC
- | TRBJ1-1 | TRBD1 | TRBV19 | CASHIQGRNTEAFF | TGTGCCAGTCACATACAGGGGCGGAACACTGAAGCTTTCTTT